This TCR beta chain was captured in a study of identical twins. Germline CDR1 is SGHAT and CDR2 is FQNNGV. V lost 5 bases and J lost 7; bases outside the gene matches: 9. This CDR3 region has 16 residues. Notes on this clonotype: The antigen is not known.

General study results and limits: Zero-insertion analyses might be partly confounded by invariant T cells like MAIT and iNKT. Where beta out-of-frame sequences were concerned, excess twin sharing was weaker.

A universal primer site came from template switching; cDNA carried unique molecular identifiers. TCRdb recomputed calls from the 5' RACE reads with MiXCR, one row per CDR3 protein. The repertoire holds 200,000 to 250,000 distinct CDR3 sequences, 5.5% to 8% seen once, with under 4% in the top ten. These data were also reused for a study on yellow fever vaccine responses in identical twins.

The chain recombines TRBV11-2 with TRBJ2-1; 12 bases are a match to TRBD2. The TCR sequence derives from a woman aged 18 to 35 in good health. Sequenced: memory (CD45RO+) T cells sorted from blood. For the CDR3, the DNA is TGTGCCAGCAGCAGACTAGCGGGAGCGTACTCGAATGAGCAGTTCTTC. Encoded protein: CASSRLAGAYSNEQFF.